This T cell receptor (beta chain) was sequenced during a study of breast tumors, draining lymph nodes, adjacent tissues. The CDR3 length is 17 residues. Germline assignment: CDR1 MDHEN and CDR2 SYDVKM. Trimming took off 3 bases at V and 4 bases at J, with 21 bases between the two ends. TCRdb re-analysed the multiplex PCR reads in MiXCR, keeping a single row per CDR3 protein. The repertoire holds 50,000 to 75,000 distinct CDR3 sequences, with approximately 62% as singletons. The chain recombines TRBV28 with TRBJ2-5, with D possibly matching TRBD2 (6 bases). Sequenced material: breast tumor tissue. The receptor was derived from a female donor with breast cancer. Some clones in this sample may be carry-over from other donors' samples. The DNA of the CDR3 is TGTGCCAGCAGTTTGGGGGGACCGACTCCGGCGCGAGAGACCCAGTACTTC. Its protein is CASSLGGPTPARETQYF.